Each of the 21 T cell receptor beta chains below was sequenced from the same sample in a study of immune evolution from preneoplasia to lung adenocarcinoma. This table comes from immunoSEQ multiplex PCR, and its TCRdb copy is limited to in-frame clones, with some not included. The sample holds around 5,700 clones, approximately 83% seen once. Sequences were obtained from FFPE lung adenocarcinoma in situ tissue. These receptors were taken from a donor aged 70 or over with lung adenocarcinoma.

This chain links TRBV19 with TRBJ1-5; the D is unclear. The CDR3 runs to 14 residues. The germline V and J ends were trimmed by 4 bases and 0 bases, with 7 bases remaining between them. The germline V gene has CDR1 LNHDA and CDR2 SQIVND (reference sequence). Written as DNA, the CDR3 is TGTGCCAGTAGTACCCTTGGTAGCAATCAGCCCCAGCATTTT. It specifies CASSTLGSNQPQHF.

J is TRBJ2-7 and V is TRBV9; 13 nucleotides match TRBD2. Unmatched junction bases numbered 3, after V lost 4 bases and J lost 2 bases. The germline gives CDR1 SGDLS, CDR2 YYNGEE. This CDR3 spans 15 amino acids. CDR3 amino acids: CASSPGTSGAYEQYF. The CDR3 nucleotides read TGTGCCAGCAGCCCAGGGACTAGCGGGGCCTACGAGCAGTACTTC. The full variable domain, with the rest looked up from reference TRBV9 and TRBJ2-7, is DSGVTQTPKHLITATGQRVTLRCSPRSGDLSVYWYQQSLDQGLQFLIQYYNGEERAKGNILERFSAQQFPDLHSELNLSSLELGDSALYFCASSPGTSGAYEQYFGPGTRLTVT.

The rearrangement uses TRBV6-4 and TRBJ2-7; perhaps TRBD2 as D (9 bases). The germline V gene has CDR1 MRHNA and CDR2 SNTAGT. The CDR3 spans 15 residues. With 7 bases removed from V and 3 bases from J, the gap between germline ends came to 19 bases. This CDR3 is CASKRGDRKSYEQYF. The CDR3 DNA reads as TGTGCCAGCAAGCGGGGGGACAGGAAAAGCTACGAGCAGTACTTC.

V gene TRBV6-6 combines with J gene TRBJ2-5; no clear D. Germline V gene sequence: CDR1 MNHNY, CDR2 SVGAGI (reference sequence). The CDR3 sequence is 15 residues long. Trimming stripped 0 bases from V and 2 bases from J, with 10 bases between. In DNA, the CDR3 is TGTGCCAGCAGTTACTCCCCCGGGCAGCAAGAGACCCAGTACTTC. It yields the protein CASSYSPGQQETQYF.

J is TRBJ2-7 and V is TRBV2, with a possible D match to TRBD2 (6 bases). The CDR3 is made up of 12 amino acids. The V end lost 7 bases, the J end lost 1 base, and 8 bases lay between the germline ends. Germline assignment: CDR1 SNHLY and CDR2 FYNNEI. CDR3 residues: CASIAGSYEQYF. Written as DNA, the CDR3 is TGTGCCAGCATCGCGGGATCCTACGAGCAGTACTTC.

The V and J genes are TRBV7-9 and TRBJ2-1; D gene unclear. Germline V gives CDR1 SEHNR, CDR2 FQNEAQ (reference sequence). Trimming cost V 1 base and J 3 bases, with 1 base left between them. This CDR3 is built from 12 residues. The CDR3 DNA sequence: TGTGCCAGCAGCTTAGACTACAATGAGCAGTTCTTC. Protein sequence: CASSLDYNEQFF.

This chain joins TRBV7-2 and TRBJ2-1; no clear D. The V end was cut by 5 bases, the J end by 1 base, with 15 bases between. Germline V gene data show CDR1 as SGHTA and CDR2 as FQGNSA. The length of the CDR3 is 16 residues. In nucleotides, the CDR3 is TGTGCCAGCAGCCTAGGTCAGGTTGGGTCCTACAATGAGCAGTTCTTC. The encoded protein is CASSLGQVGSYNEQFF.

This clone was seen once. The V call is TRBV7-9, the J call TRBJ2-3; either TRBD1 or TRBD2 may supply D (5 bases each). The CDR3 spans 14 residues. Trimming shortened V by 5 bases and J by 8 bases, and 17 bases separated the two germline ends. Germline lookup yields CDR1 SEHNR and CDR2 FQNEAQ (reference sequence). Written as DNA, the CDR3 is TGTGCCAGCAGCCCCGGACGAGCCGGGGCTACGCAGTATTTT. Amino acids: CASSPGRAGATQYF.

This clone was detected a few times. The CDR3 here is CASSQDRRDRAGNTIYF. CDR3 DNA: TGCGCCAGCAGCCAAGATCGGCGGGACAGGGCTGGAAACACCATATATTTT. The V gene is TRBV4-1, the J gene TRBJ1-3; 9 nucleotides align to TRBD1. From germline, CDR1 is MGHRA and CDR2 YSYEKL. This CDR3 has 17 amino acids. With 0 bases clipped from V and 2 bases from J, the junction kept 5 bases outside the gene matches.

This chain links TRBV5-6 with TRBJ1-1; D gene unclear. CDR3 length: 12 amino acids. Germline V CDR1 and CDR2: SGHDT, YYEEEE. Trimming cost V 6 bases and J 5 bases, with 11 bases left between them. The CDR3 DNA reads as TGTGCCAGCACCTCCATGGGGACTGAAGCTTTCTTT. Protein: CASTSMGTEAFF.

The chain employs TRBV11-2 and TRBJ2-5, with 11 bases that match TRBD2. Germline V gene data show CDR1 as SGHAT and CDR2 as FQNNGV. This CDR3 is built from 16 residues. V was pared by 4 bases and J by 5 bases, with 9 bases of the junction left unmatched. The CDR3, as DNA: TGTGCCAGCAGCTCTATGGGACTAGCGGTGGATGAGACCCAGTACTTC. Translating gives CASSSMGLAVDETQYF.

This chain joins TRBV6-1 and TRBJ1-3; 7 positions match TRBD1. Germline values: CDR1 MNHNS, CDR2 SASEGT. V was clipped by 4 bases and J by 10 bases; unmatched bases: 10. The CDR3 sequence is 14 residues long. CDR3 protein: CASSVDRAFNTIYF. Here the CDR3 DNA reads TGTGCCAGCAGTGTAGACAGGGCCTTCAATACCATATATTTT.

DNA for the CDR3: TGTGCCAGCAGCCTGTCACGCAATCAGCCCCAGCATTTT. Encoded protein: CASSLSRNQPQHF. The rearrangement links TRBV5-8 to TRBJ1-5; no firm D call. The V end lost 4 bases, the J end lost 2 bases, and 7 bases lay between the germline ends. Looked up from germline, CDR1 is SGHTS and CDR2 is YDEGEE. The CDR3 is 13 amino acids.

V usage is TRBV5-5 and J usage is TRBJ1-1; no definite D call. Germline V gives CDR1 SGHKS, CDR2 YYEKEE (reference sequence). This CDR3 region has 16 residues. V was shortened by 3 bases and J by 4 bases, with 19 bases between the two germline ends. Here the CDR3 reads CASSSALRSTGTEAFF. The CDR3 DNA sequence: TGTGCCAGCAGCTCTGCCCTAAGGAGTACGGGCACTGAAGCTTTCTTT.

The V call is TRBV2, the J call TRBJ1-5; TRBD1 might be the D (5 bases). Germline V gene lookup returns CDR1 SNHLY and CDR2 FYNNEI. V was pared by 4 bases and J by 5 bases, with 9 bases between. This CDR3 contains 13 residues. The CDR3 bases are TGTGCCAGCAGTGGGGGCAGATATCAGCCCCAGCATTTT. As protein: CASSGGRYQPQHF.

The gene calls are TRBV11-1 and TRBJ2-1; 10 positions match TRBD2. The CDR3 consists of 15 residues. The germline CDR1 and CDR2 sequences are SGHAT and FQDESV (reference sequence). V lost 1 base, J lost 9 bases, and 6 bases stayed unmatched. This CDR3 is CASSLGASGSFEQFF. The CDR3 DNA reads as TGTGCCAGCAGCTTAGGGGCTAGCGGGAGCTTTGAGCAGTTCTTC.

The chain couples TRBV5-1 to TRBJ2-5; D gene unclear. Between the trimmed V and J ends, which lost 0 bases and 5 bases, there was a span of 8 bases. The CDR3 is 13 amino acids. The V gene's germline CDR1 is SGHRS and CDR2 YFSETQ. The CDR3 here is CASSLGARETQYF. In DNA form, the CDR3 reads TGCGCCAGCAGCTTGGGAGCAAGGGAGACCCAGTACTTC.

This clone was found once. V is TRBV6-1 and J is TRBJ2-7, with unresolved D. The V end was cut by 5 bases, the J end by 3 bases, with 14 bases between. From germline, CDR1 is MNHNS and CDR2 SASEGT. The CDR3 loop spans 14 amino acids. CDR3 in DNA: TGTGCCAGCAGTCGGGCGGCGCCTGGCTACGAGCAGTACTTC. Protein sequence: CASSRAAPGYEQYF.

Only one count was recorded for this clone. At the DNA level, this CDR3 is encoded by other sequences in the same sample as well. The gene calls are TRBV12-5 and TRBJ1-5; no firm D call. Germline V gene data show CDR1 as LGHNT and CDR2 as FRNRAP. Trimming cost V 4 bases and J 10 bases, with 8 bases left between them. This CDR3 region has 11 residues. The CDR3 here is CASGSGQPQHF. CDR3 nucleotides: TGTGCTAGTGGTTCGGGTCAACCCCAGCATTTT. Full variable domain (outside the CDR3, taken from reference TRBV12-5 and TRBJ1-5): DARVTQTPRHKVTEMGQEVTMRCQPILGHNTVFWYRQTMMQGLELLAYFRNRAPLDDSGMPKDRFSAEMPDATLATLKIQPSEPRDSAVYFCASGSGQPQHFGDGTRLSIL.

The table lists this clone with a few counts. This chain joins TRBV18 and TRBJ1-2, with a weak D call TRBD1 (5 bases). Germline lookup yields CDR1 KGHSH and CDR2 LQKENI. The CDR3 is made up of 15 amino acids. Deletions cut 3 bases from V and 4 bases from J, with 15 bases between. CDR3 nucleotide sequence: TGTGCCAGCTCACCTACGGGGGACGCCTTCTATGGCTACACCTTC. This codes for CASSPTGDAFYGYTF.

The V gene is TRBV5-1, the J gene TRBJ1-4, with 9 bases aligning to TRBD1. CDR1 SGHRS and CDR2 YFSETQ come from the germline V gene. V shed 0 bases and J 7 bases; nucleotides not matched to a gene: 7. CDR3 size: 16 residues. CDR3 sequence (DNA): TGCGCCAGCAGCTTGGGGGACAGGGTGGTTCGTGAAAAACTGTTTTTT. Translating it yields CASSLGDRVVREKLFF.